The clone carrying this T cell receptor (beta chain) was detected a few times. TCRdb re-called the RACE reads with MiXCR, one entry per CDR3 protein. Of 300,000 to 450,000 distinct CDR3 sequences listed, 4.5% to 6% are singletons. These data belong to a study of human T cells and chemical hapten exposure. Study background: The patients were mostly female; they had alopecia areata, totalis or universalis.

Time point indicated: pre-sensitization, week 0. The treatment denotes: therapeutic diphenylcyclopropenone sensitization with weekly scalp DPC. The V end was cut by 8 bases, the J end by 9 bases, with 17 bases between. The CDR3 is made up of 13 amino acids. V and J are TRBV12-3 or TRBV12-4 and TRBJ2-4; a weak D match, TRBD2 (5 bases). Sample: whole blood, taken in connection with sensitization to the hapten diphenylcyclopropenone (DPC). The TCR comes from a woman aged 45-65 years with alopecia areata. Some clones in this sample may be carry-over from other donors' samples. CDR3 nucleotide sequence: TGTGCCAGCCGTCCTGCGGGCGTTGTCATTCAGTACTTC. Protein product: CASRPAGVVIQYF.